The source of this T cell receptor beta chain is a study of PD-L1 blockade in urothelial cancer. Profiling relied on immunoSEQ multiplex PCR, and the TCRdb table lists in-frame clones only, not all of them. The data contain more than 15,000 clones, over 75% of them seen just once; the ten biggest clones take up more than 9.5%. Stated time point: pretreatment peripheral blood. Urothelial carcinoma in patients was locally advanced or metastatic. J lost 7 bases, V lost 4 bases, and 5 bases had no gene match. Germline lookup yields CDR1 SGHRS and CDR2 YFSETQ. The CDR3 loop spans 14 amino acids. The rearrangement uses TRBV5-1 and TRBJ1-1, with 12 bases fitting TRBD1. Sequencing was performed on PBMCs, taken around atezolizumab (anti-PD-L1) treatment. The origin of this receptor is a man aged 65-85 years with urothelial cancer. The CDR3 DNA follows: TGCGCCAGCAGCGCAGGGACAGGGGGCAATGAAGCTTTCTTT. Its protein is CASSAGTGGNEAFF.